A single sample is the source of the 3 T cell receptor beta chains below, sequenced in a study of T cell repertoires in cytomegalovirus infection. MiXCR was run by TCRdb on the reads, yielding one entry per CDR3 protein. The sample records around 550,000 distinct CDR3 sequences, more than 25% being singletons. Sequencing input: PBMCs. Receptor source: a human donor in good health (CMV status not recorded). Some clones in this sample may be carry-over from other donors' samples.

The chain combines TRBV7-4 with TRBJ2-2; no firm D call. The length of the CDR3 is 13 residues. Per germline, CDR1 SGHVT and CDR2 SQSDAQ. V lost 2 bases and J 7 bases, leaving 8 bases between the germline ends. CDR3 coding DNA: TGTGCCAGCAGCTTACGAGAGGACGGGGAGCTGTTTTTT. This encodes CASSLREDGELFF.

CDR3 DNA: TGTGCCAGCAGTGAATTGGGGGCACTGAACACTGAAGCTTTCTTT. Protein: CASSELGALNTEAFF. The rearrangement uses TRBV25-1 and TRBJ1-1; possibly TRBD1 for D (6 bases). The CDR3 has 15 residues. V was trimmed by 1 base and J by 0 bases, leaving 9 bases between them. From germline, CDR1 is MGHDK and CDR2 SYGVNS.

At least ten counts were recorded for this clonotype. V is TRBV7-2 and J is TRBJ2-1; no clear D. There are 16 residues in the CDR3. CDR1 is SGHTA and CDR2 is FQGNSA in the germline V gene. Trimming removed 4 bases from V and 0 bases from J, with 13 bases in between. The CDR3 DNA reads as TGTGCCAGCAGCTGGCTACAGCAGAGCTCCTACAATGAGCAGTTCTTC. It specifies CASSWLQQSSYNEQFF.